This T cell receptor (beta chain) stems from a study of PD-L1 blockade in urothelial cancer. Across the whole study: Blood analysis took place 3 weeks (second dose) and 6 weeks after treatment start.

In each PCR, synthetic TCR analog templates were spiked in. Produced via immunoSEQ multiplex PCR; TCRdb's table is partial and in-frame only. This sample has approximately 65,000 clones, with less than 90% found just once. The trim removed 3 bases at V and 7 bases at J, leaving 6 bases unmatched. Germline V gene data show CDR1 as LGHNA and CDR2 as YNFKEQ. This CDR3 comprises 15 residues. J is TRBJ2-2 and V is TRBV4-2, with TRBD1 identical over 9 bases. This clonotype originated in a man aged 60 to 69 with urothelial cancer. Sequences were derived from PBMCs, sampled around atezolizumab (anti-PD-L1) treatment. The CDR3 protein is CASSQPGQGIGELFF. The CDR3 DNA sequence: TGTGCCAGCAGCCAGCCGGGACAGGGAATCGGGGAGCTGTTTTTT.